The clone carrying this T cell receptor beta chain turned up a few times. Its antigen is as yet unknown. This entry comes from a study of identical twins. General study points: Researchers reported excess low generation probability among twin-shared out-of-frame alpha sequences. A cross-sectional statistical analysis, not follow-up of the same donors, supported the conclusions.

V lost 2 bases, J lost 0 bases, and 12 bases lay in between. CDR1 is SGHRS, CDR2 YFSETQ, per germline. The CDR3 length is 16 residues. Template switching, a step in the protocol, added a universal primer site, and cDNA carried unique molecular identifiers. Each CDR3 protein gets one entry after TCRdb re-called the 5' RACE reads with MiXCR. Of 540,000 or so distinct CDR3 sequences listed, approximately 20% are singletons. Another study also made use of these data, one on yellow fever vaccine responses in identical twins. In that study: Twins' vaccine T cell response reportedly gave the appearance of partial convergence and partial personalization.

The TCR was taken from a woman younger than 35 in good health. The rearrangement uses TRBV5-1 and TRBJ2-1; D remains unclear. Sequenced material: CD4+ T cells sorted from blood. CDR3 in DNA: TGCGCCAGCAGCTTCCTTTCCAGCCGCTCCTACAATGAGCAGTTCTTC. Amino acids: CASSFLSSRSYNEQFF.